These 27 T cell receptor beta chains originate from one sample sequenced in a study of memory CD4+ T cells and cytomegalovirus serostatus. Here immunoSEQ multiplex PCR was the method, and the copy in TCRdb shows in-frame clones only, minus some. The data show 40,000 to 45,000 clones, with around 76% seen just once and roughly 2% held by the top ten. Single viable CD3+CD4+CD8-CD45RO+ cells were sorted as the memory CD4+ T cells. Material: memory CD4+ T cells from blood. These receptors were obtained from an adult in good health and CMV-seronegative.

This clone was observed a handful of times. The CDR3 sequence is CATLQSGGRGNQPQHF. The DNA for the CDR3 is TGTGCCACCCTACAATCGGGGGGTCGGGGCAATCAGCCCCAGCATTTT. This chain connects TRBV7-8 to TRBJ1-5, with D tentatively TRBD1 (5 bases). V lost 10 bases and J 2 bases, leaving 21 bases between the germline ends. The CDR3 is 16 amino acids. Germline V gene data show CDR1 as SGHVS and CDR2 as FQNEAQ.

The V call is TRBV6-1, the J call TRBJ1-3, with 11 bases identical to TRBD1. Unmatched junction bases numbered 16, after V lost 10 bases and J lost 11 bases. The CDR3 has 15 amino acids. CDR1 is MNHNS and CDR2 is SASEGT in the germline V gene. CDR3 region: CATTYGQGAIQSIYF. CDR3 sequence (DNA): TGTGCCACAACCTATGGACAGGGGGCCATTCAGTCCATATATTTT.

V gene TRBV6-5 combines with J gene TRBJ2-3; D is uncertain. The CDR3 extends over 14 amino acids. Deletions cut 6 bases from V and 2 bases from J, with 12 bases between. Germline V gene data show CDR1 as MNHEY and CDR2 as SVGAGI. Here the CDR3 DNA reads TGTGCCAGCAGCCTCGACGGTGTCACAGATACGCAGTATTTT. Translation: CASSLDGVTDTQYF.

The chain couples TRBV19 to TRBJ1-5, with 8 bases identical to TRBD1. After removal of 6 bases from V and 6 bases from J, the junction contained 7 bases not matched to a gene. The CDR3 runs 14 residues. Per the germline V gene, CDR1 is LNHDA and CDR2 is SQIVND (reference sequence). Here the CDR3 DNA reads TGTGCCAGTAGCACAGGGGGGATAGGTCAGCCCCAGCATTTT. As protein: CASSTGGIGQPQHF.

The J gene is TRBJ1-6, the V gene TRBV7-3; D is uncertain. CDR3 length: 14 residues. Germline CDR1 is SGHTA and CDR2 is FQGTGA. The V end was cut by 5 bases, the J end by 8 bases, with 13 bases between. Written as DNA, the CDR3 is TGTGCCAGCAGCCCGGGAAGATCGGATTCACCCCTCCACTTT. It encodes CASSPGRSDSPLHF.

The chain carries TRBV11-3 and TRBJ1-1; 10 bases are shared with TRBD1. This CDR3 contains 16 residues. CDR1 and CDR2 from the germline V gene are SGHNT and YENEEA. The J segment lost 4 bases and the V segment lost 2 bases, leaving 7 bases of the junction unmatched. This CDR3 reads CASSLWTGGVGTEAFF. The CDR3 nucleotides read TGTGCCAGCAGCTTATGGACAGGGGGTGTGGGCACTGAAGCTTTCTTT.

The chain recombines TRBV5-1 with TRBJ2-5; D assignment may be TRBD1 or TRBD2 (5 bases each). The V end was cut by 0 bases, the J end by 5 bases, with 17 bases between. Per germline, CDR1 SGHRS and CDR2 YFSETQ. CDR3 size: 16 residues. DNA for the CDR3: TGCGCCAGCAGCTTGGGTGCAGGGTGGAGGTTGGAGACCCAGTACTTC. Translated: CASSLGAGWRLETQYF. Looking up the rest from reference TRBV5-1 and TRBJ2-5 gives the full variable domain: KAGVTQTPRYLIKTRGQQVTLSCSPISGHRSVSWYQQTPGQGLQFLFEYFSETQRNKGNFPGRFSGRQFSNSRSEMNVSTLELGDSALYLCASSLGAGWRLETQYFGPGTRLLVL.

V is TRBV19 and J is TRBJ2-7; 9 bases are a match to TRBD1. The CDR3 is 13 amino acids. Germline CDR1 reads LNHDA; CDR2 reads SQIVND (reference sequence). J gave up 6 bases and V 6 bases, and 6 bases lay outside the gene matches. CDR3 nucleotides: TGTGCCAGTAGCACCGGGACAGGGTTCGAGCAGTACTTC. Translating it yields CASSTGTGFEQYF.

V gene TRBV10-1 combines with J gene TRBJ1-1; D possibly corresponds to TRBD1 (5 bases). Trimming left V 0 bases short and J 0 bases short, with 11 bases between. The germline V gene has CDR1 WNHNN and CDR2 SYGVQD (reference sequence). This CDR3 comprises 16 residues. The chain's CDR3 is CASSESGETMNTEAFF. CDR3 sequence (DNA): TGCGCCAGCAGTGAGTCGGGGGAGACTATGAACACTGAAGCTTTCTTT.

This clone appeared a few times. The chain is built from TRBV2 and TRBJ2-2, with 14 bases that match TRBD2. The trim removed 6 bases at V and 5 bases at J, leaving 5 bases unmatched. The CDR3 has 16 amino acids. Germline CDR1 is SNHLY and CDR2 is FYNNEI. CDR3 coding DNA: TGTGCCAGCAGCGGACTAGCGGGGGGCCCGACCGGGGAGCTGTTTTTT. Translated: CASSGLAGGPTGELFF.

The chain joins TRBV28 to TRBJ2-3, with 11 bases fitting TRBD2. The ends lost 8 bases at V and 3 bases at J; junction bases unmatched: 13. CDR3 length equals 17 residues. CDR1 and CDR2 (germline): MDHEN, SYDVKM. CDR3 DNA sequence: TGTGCCAGCGTGAGACTAGCGGGGTCTGGGAGGACAGATACGCAGTATTTT. This sequence encodes CASVRLAGSGRTDTQYF.

This chain connects TRBV5-6 to TRBJ1-6; D unclear. This CDR3 has 12 residues. The V and J ends lost 4 bases and 9 bases respectively, with 8 bases between them. CDR1 and CDR2 from the germline V gene are SGHDT and YYEEEE. CDR3 residues: CASSVWSSPLHF. The CDR3 nucleotides read TGTGCCAGCAGCGTGTGGAGTTCACCCCTCCACTTT.

The CDR3 coding sequence is TGTGCCAGCAGTTACGAACCGAACACTGAAGCTTTCTTT. Its translation: CASSYEPNTEAFF. This chain uses TRBV6-6 with TRBJ1-1; no definite D call. CDR3 length equals 13 residues. Trimming removed 2 bases at V and 1 base at J, with 5 bases between. Germline lookup yields CDR1 MNHNY and CDR2 SVGAGI (reference sequence).

The chain is built from TRBV7-2 and TRBJ2-3, with 13 bases that match TRBD2. The CDR3 is 15 amino acids. V shed 5 bases, J shed 3 bases, and the junction held 2 bases outside the gene matches. Germline V gene lookup returns CDR1 SGHTA and CDR2 FQGNSA. CDR3 DNA sequence: TGTGCCAGCAGCGGACTAGCGGGGGCTACAGATACGCAGTATTTT. Protein sequence: CASSGLAGATDTQYF.

Ten or more counts support this clone. This chain uses TRBV5-1 with TRBJ1-2, with TRBD1 as a possible D gene (5 bases). Germline V CDR1 and CDR2: SGHRS, YFSETQ. Trimming removed 3 bases at V and 1 base at J, with 16 bases between. The CDR3 runs 16 residues. CDR3 sequence reads: CASSSNPGTGNYGYTF. The CDR3 region has the DNA TGCGCCAGCAGCTCCAACCCCGGGACGGGTAACTATGGCTACACCTTC.

This clone was seen more than once but under ten times. The chain joins TRBV5-6 to TRBJ2-2; no firm D call. This CDR3 is 13 amino acids long. The germline CDR1 and CDR2 sequences are SGHDT and YYEEEE. Trimming took 0 bases from V and 4 from J, leaving 4 bases between them. The CDR3 region has the DNA TGTGCCAGCAGCTTGGGTCTCACCGGGGAGCTGTTTTTT. Translation gives CASSLGLTGELFF.

The chain carries TRBV7-9 and TRBJ2-7; 9 bases are a match to TRBD1. J gave up 4 bases and V 5 bases, and 9 bases lay outside the gene matches. Germline V lookup: CDR1 SEHNR, CDR2 FQNEAQ (reference sequence). The CDR3 has 15 amino acids. The CDR3 region is CASSTDRGGSYEQYF. The DNA for the CDR3 is TGTGCCAGCAGCACGGACAGGGGAGGGTCTTACGAGCAGTACTTC.

In this sample, this clone turned up a few times. The genes are TRBV29-1 and TRBJ1-6; 7 bases match TRBD1. Trimming took 8 bases from V and 9 from J; bases not matched to a gene: 13. The CDR3 length is 14 residues. Per the germline V gene, CDR1 is SQVTM and CDR2 is ANQGSEA. Written as DNA, the CDR3 is TGCAGCAATCACCGACAGGGTCGGAGTTCACCCCTCCACTTT. Its translation: CSNHRQGRSSPLHF.

The genes are TRBV23-1 and TRBJ1-5, with TRBD1 matching over 11 bases. TRBV23-1 has ORF status, its function being uncertain. With 6 bases clipped from V and 4 bases from J, the junction kept 2 bases outside the gene matches. There are 14 residues in the CDR3. The CDR3 loop is CASRRDRGNQPQHF. Written as DNA, the CDR3 is TGCGCCAGCAGGAGGGACAGGGGGAATCAGCCCCAGCATTTT.

This rearrangement joins TRBV11-1 to TRBJ1-1, with 7 bases matching TRBD1. V was pared by 5 bases and J by 3 bases, with 6 bases of the junction left unmatched. The CDR3 is 14 residues long. Germline CDR1 and CDR2: SGHAT and FQDESV (reference sequence). The CDR3 sequence: CASSRQGGDTEAFF. DNA of the CDR3: TGTGCCAGCAGCCGACAGGGTGGGGACACTGAAGCTTTCTTT.

This clone was found a few times. The V gene is TRBV19, the J gene TRBJ1-1; D gene uncertain. The CDR3 runs to 16 residues. CDR1 and CDR2 (germline): LNHDA, SQIVND (reference sequence). Trimming removed 5 bases from V and 2 bases from J, with 18 bases in between. The CDR3 here is CASSYLTRAVNTEAFF. CDR3 nucleotide sequence: TGTGCCAGTAGTTACCTTACGAGGGCAGTCAACACTGAAGCTTTCTTT.

This clone came up once. The chain couples TRBV27 to TRBJ1-4; TRBD1 matches at 9 bases. The trim removed 6 bases at V and 8 bases at J, leaving 7 bases unmatched. This CDR3 spans 14 amino acids. CDR1 is MNHEY, CDR2 SMNVEV, per germline (reference sequence). The CDR3 DNA reads TGTGCCAGCAGCCCACAGGGGGCGGGCGAAAAACTGTTTTTT. Its protein is CASSPQGAGEKLFF.

The J gene is TRBJ2-2, the V gene TRBV29-1; no firm D call. The germline gives CDR1 SQVTM, CDR2 ANQGSEA. There are 13 residues in the CDR3. Trimming removed 5 bases at V and 4 bases at J, with 11 bases between. CDR3 sequence reads: CSVNPTGTGELFF. CDR3 nucleotides: TGCAGCGTTAACCCGACGGGCACCGGGGAGCTGTTTTTT.

This clone was counted only a few times. This chain connects TRBV28 to TRBJ1-3, with a weak D call TRBD1 (5 bases). CDR3 length: 14 amino acids. Per the germline V gene, CDR1 is MDHEN and CDR2 is SYDVKM. V was trimmed by 6 bases and J by 8 bases, leaving 17 bases between them. The CDR3 sequence is CASRSGTPEDTIYF. In nucleotides, the CDR3 is TGTGCCAGCAGATCCGGGACTCCCGAGGACACCATATATTTT.

The V and J genes are TRBV2 and TRBJ1-1; 8 positions match TRBD1. The CDR3 spans 14 residues. Unmatched junction bases numbered 11, after V lost 7 bases and J lost 7 bases. Germline CDR1 reads SNHLY; CDR2 reads FYNNEI. The CDR3 bases are TGTGCCAGCATTCCGGACAGGGCCGGGAATGAAGCTTTCTTT. Translated: CASIPDRAGNEAFF.

V and J are TRBV2 and TRBJ2-7; D tentatively reads TRBD1 or TRBD2 (5 bases each). The CDR3 length is 15 residues. V was pared by 7 bases and J by 2 bases, with 18 bases between. The germline gives CDR1 SNHLY, CDR2 FYNNEI. CDR3 protein: CASTRDVPGAYEQYF. CDR3 DNA sequence: TGTGCCAGCACGAGGGACGTCCCCGGGGCCTACGAGCAGTACTTC.

The V gene is TRBV7-2, the J gene TRBJ1-6, with D unclear. This CDR3 has 17 amino acids. The germline V and J ends were trimmed by 4 bases and 9 bases, with 22 bases remaining between them. The germline V gene encodes CDR1 SGHTA and CDR2 FQGNSA. DNA of the CDR3: TGTGCCAGCAGCTCCTACCCTATGGTAGGTCAAGGTTCACCCCTCCACTTT. Protein sequence: CASSSYPMVGQGSPLHF.